This T cell receptor (beta chain) derives from a study of blood T cell repertoires in COVID-19 (dated by TCRdb to 2018 to 2020). With regard to the full study: Samples covering the acute and convalescent phases of COVID-19 were provided by collaborators in the United States, Italy and Spain. The material from the prospective study consisted of cDNA or gDNA derived from T cells, B-cell-depleted T cells, or PBMCs. A de-identified subject ID, COVID-19 status, age in years and sex were almost always included in the sample metadata. Subjects who had been exposed to COVID-19, were actively infected with it, or had recovered from it provided the deeply sampled blood TCRbeta repertoires that made up the dataset. The samples were drawn from the first 160 participants of the ongoing ImmuneRACE study and from some 1,300 subjects provided by 6 global collaborators. The repertoires were released in a freely available public database intended as a resource for research on the immune response to SARS-CoV-2. HLA class I and class II types, where available, came from metadata supplied by the sample provider rather than from assay-based typing. Overall study outcomes, separate from this receptor: The amount of clinical and demographic metadata varied by source and participant and was provided uncurated.

V is pruned by 6 bases and J by 2 bases, leaving 8 bases of the junction without a gene match. CDR1 and CDR2 are drawn from the germline V gene: SGHTA, FQGNSA. From its cysteine to its phenylalanine, the CDR3 spans 15 amino acids. Of the read, only the CDR3 DNA is kept; its 45 bases are in frame from base 1. TCRbeta CDR3 regions were amplified from genomic DNA using the immunoSEQ Assay, a bias-controlled multiplex PCR. The paper's processing steps were these. The number of nucleated cells in each sample was estimated by amplification of reference gene primers within the assay. Sequence reads were collapsed and filtered to measure the absolute abundance of every unique TCRbeta CDR3 rearrangement. For each sample, productive Simpson clonality was calculated as the square root of Simpson's diversity index across productive rearrangements. Drawn from immuneACCESS, this table holds only the in-frame rearrangements with V and J called that TCRdb kept. Clones are partly lost; checked studies trace under half to an unresolved V gene and leave the rest unexplained. V and J calls and clone size come straight from that table; D and trimming were deduced from the DNA. For this sample there are fewer than 130,000 clones; over 60% appear just once. The ten top clones hold 3% to 4.5% of the sample.

Each collaborating institution followed its own protocols to collect whole blood in K2EDTA tubes. For TCRbeta analysis, collaborators shipped samples in one of three forms: frozen whole blood, isolated PBMCs, or DNA extracted from either of those sample types. Comment on this clone: Its binding antigen is unknown. No much larger clone is present one base from it, and per-base qualities are unavailable.

The receptor chain draws on TRBV7-2 and TRBJ2-3; TRBD2 aligns with 7 central bases. This clonotype was sampled from a woman older than 75 with acute or convalescent COVID-19. Material: peripheral blood. The nucleotide sequence is TGTGCCAGCAGTTTTACGACTAGCTACACAGATACGCAGTATTTT. The encoded protein is CASSFTTSYTDTQYF.